One sample yielded the 30 T cell receptor beta chains listed below, sequenced in a study of identical twins. TCRdb itself ran the 5' RACE reads through MiXCR, one entry per CDR3 protein. The table has a few hundred thousand distinct CDR3 sequences, about an eighth seen once. These records were also assigned to another study, of yellow fever vaccine responses in identical twins.

The sequencing sample was made of memory (CD45RO+) T cells sorted from blood. The source is a woman aged 18-35 years in good health.

This clonotype was picked up one time. The V and J genes are TRBV2 and TRBJ2-7, with D unresolved. Germline-derived CDR1 and CDR2 are SNHLY and FYNNEI. V lost 5 bases and J 3 bases, leaving 11 bases between the germline ends. This CDR3 comprises 13 residues. Written as DNA, the CDR3 is TGTGCCAGCAGTATCAGCCTCATCTACGAGCAGTACTTC. It translates to CASSISLIYEQYF.

The J gene is TRBJ2-2, the V gene TRBV20-1; D ambiguous. V lost 0 bases to trimming and J lost 1 base, with 9 bases between them. CDR1 DFQATT and CDR2 SNEGSKA come from the germline V gene (reference sequence). There are 15 residues in the CDR3. The CDR3, as DNA: TGCAGTGCTAGAGATCGGGTTAGGAACACCGGGGAGCTGTTTTTT. This encodes CSARDRVRNTGELFF.

This clonotype was recorded a few times. The rearrangement uses TRBV20-1 and TRBJ2-3; 11 bases line up with TRBD2. The V gene's germline CDR1 is DFQATT and CDR2 SNEGSKA (reference sequence). Losses at the gene ends were 0 bases for V and 5 bases for J; bases not matched to a gene: 7. This CDR3 region has 16 residues. The CDR3 region has the DNA TGCAGTGCTAGAGATCGACTAGCGGGGCCTGTAGATACGCAGTATTTT. Translation gives CSARDRLAGPVDTQYF.

CDR3 loop: CASSPGRVIQDTQYF. Written as DNA, the CDR3 is TGTGCCAGCAGCCCCGGACGGGTTATACAAGATACGCAGTATTTT. This chain uses TRBV7-9 with TRBJ2-3; the D is unclear. This CDR3 has 15 residues. Trimming removed 5 bases from V and 5 bases from J, with 17 bases in between. Germline loops: CDR1 SEHNR, CDR2 FQNEAQ (reference sequence).

The gene calls are TRBV6-2 or TRBV6-3 and TRBJ2-7; no firm D call. The length of the CDR3 is 11 residues. V was pared by 6 bases and J by 6 bases, with 9 bases between. Germline V gene data show CDR1 as MNHEY and CDR2 as SVGEGT. The CDR3 here is CASSHLSEQYF. CDR3 bases: TGTGCCAGCAGCCACTTATCCGAGCAGTACTTC.

This clonotype showed up just a few times. The chain uses TRBV14 and TRBJ2-7; tentatively, D is TRBD2 (6 bases). The V gene lost 4 bases and the J gene lost 6 bases, with 19 bases spanning the gap. Germline lookup yields CDR1 SGHDN and CDR2 FVKESK. The CDR3 totals 15 residues. The CDR3 sequence is CASSPRTHLGGEQYF. The DNA for the CDR3 is TGTGCCAGCAGCCCGCGGACGCACCTGGGGGGCGAGCAGTACTTC.

This clonotype was detected many times. This sequence joins TRBV6-6 and TRBJ1-1; D not certain. The CDR3 is 13 amino acids. Germline V CDR1 and CDR2: MNHNY, SVGAGI (reference sequence). V was pared by 6 bases and J by 6 bases, with 14 bases between. CDR3 sequence (DNA): TGTGCCAGCAGGGAAAAGGTACATCCTGAAGCTTTCTTT. Translating it yields CASREKVHPEAFF.

The chain joins TRBV12-2 to TRBJ2-4; the D call of TRBD1 is as the table states it, not checked on the DNA. TRBV12-2 constitutes a pseudogene. The CDR3 sequence is 20 residues long. The CDR3 region is CASRLKRCLDRDVAKNIQYF. CDR3 nucleotides: TGTGCAAGTCGCTTAAAGAGGTGCTTGGACAGGGACGTAGCCAAAAACATTCAGTACTTC.

This clonotype came up many times. The V and J genes are TRBV12-3 or TRBV12-4 and TRBJ1-1; 12 bases agree with TRBD1. The CDR3 runs 15 residues. V gave up 4 bases and J gave up 5 bases; unmatched junction bases: 5. Here the CDR3 reads CASSWGQGARTEAFF. The CDR3 DNA is TGTGCCAGCAGTTGGGGACAGGGGGCTCGAACTGAAGCTTTCTTT.

This clonotype was detected a few times. The V call is TRBV3-1, the J call TRBJ1-2; maybe TRBD1 (6 bases). The CDR3 extends over 14 amino acids. Germline-derived CDR1 and CDR2 are LGHDT and YNNKEL (reference sequence). Trimming pared 4 bases from V and 4 bases from J, leaving 13 bases between. The CDR3 here is CASSPSGVVYGYTF. The CDR3 DNA reads as TGTGCCAGCAGCCCGTCAGGGGTCGTCTATGGCTACACCTTC.

This clonotype was observed many times. The chain combines TRBV6-1 with TRBJ1-1; 7 bases align to TRBD1. The CDR3 spans 15 residues. V lost 5 bases to trimming and J lost 0 bases; unmatched junction nucleotides: 6. Germline V CDR1 and CDR2: MNHNS, SASEGT. The CDR3 DNA reads as TGTGCCAGCAGTCTAGGGGGGACAGTGAACACTGAAGCTTTCTTT. Its translation is CASSLGGTVNTEAFF.

This clonotype was observed a few times. The genes are TRBV5-1 and TRBJ2-5; 11 positions agree with TRBD2. This CDR3 contains 16 residues. The V and J ends lost 1 base and 4 bases, in that order; junction bases with no gene match: 6. The germline CDR1 and CDR2 sequences are SGHRS and YFSETQ. The CDR3 protein is CASSLMTSGAGETQYF. CDR3 in DNA: TGCGCCAGCAGCTTGATGACTAGCGGGGCGGGAGAGACCCAGTACTTC.

This clonotype was detected ten times or more. The chain couples TRBV6-2 or TRBV6-3 to TRBJ2-3; TRBD2 matches at 9 bases. Trimming took 5 bases from V and 1 from J; bases not matched to a gene: 7. This CDR3 spans 16 amino acids. Germline-derived CDR1 and CDR2 are MNHEY and SVGEGT. CDR3 protein: CASSLIAGDGTDTQYF. CDR3 DNA: TGTGCCAGCAGTCTAATAGCGGGAGATGGCACAGATACGCAGTATTTT.

The V gene is TRBV6-1, the J gene TRBJ2-4; tentative D call: TRBD2 (5 bases). Germline assignment: CDR1 MNHNS and CDR2 SASEGT. V gave up 6 bases and J gave up 7 bases, with 16 bases separating them. This CDR3 comprises 14 residues. CDR3 bases: TGTGCCAGCAGCCCAGGACTGAGGCTGAACATTCAGTACTTC. This translates into CASSPGLRLNIQYF.

This clonotype was found many times. The rearrangement joins TRBV9 to TRBJ2-4; D is uncertain. Deletions cut 4 bases from V and 7 bases from J, with 18 bases between. Germline CDR1 SGDLS, CDR2 YYNGEE. The CDR3 sequence is 15 residues long. The CDR3: CASSPILTQNNIQYF. CDR3 coding DNA: TGTGCCAGCAGCCCAATACTAACACAGAACAACATTCAGTACTTC.

In this sample, this clonotype turned up many times. The rearrangement links TRBV20-1 to TRBJ2-7, with 8 positions matching TRBD2. CDR1 and CDR2 (germline): DFQATT, SNEGSKA (reference sequence). This CDR3 has 14 residues. With 1 base clipped from V and 6 bases from J, the junction kept 8 bases outside the gene matches. CDR3 bases: TGCAGTGCTAGAGGGGTCGAGCGGGAGTTCGAGCAGTACTTC. It translates to CSARGVEREFEQYF.

This clonotype has a handful of counts. The chain links TRBV4-3 to TRBJ2-5; 10 nucleotides match TRBD2. This CDR3 has 15 amino acids. Germline V gives CDR1 LGHNA, CDR2 YSLEER. V lost 4 bases to trimming and J lost 1 base; unmatched junction nucleotides: 3. The chain's CDR3 is CASSRERGGQETQYF. CDR3 sequence (DNA): TGCGCCAGCAGCCGCGAGCGGGGGGGCCAAGAGACCCAGTACTTC.

This clonotype was picked up many times. The chain joins TRBV12-3 or TRBV12-4 to TRBJ2-7; possibly TRBD2 for D (7 bases). The CDR3 covers 15 residues. V was cut by 2 bases and J by 2 bases, with 13 bases left in between. The DNA for the CDR3 is TGTGCCAGCAGTTTAAGGTCGGGGGGCCCCTACGAGCAGTACTTC. This gives the protein CASSLRSGGPYEQYF.

This clonotype has more than one count but fewer than ten. This chain uses TRBV7-2 with TRBJ1-1; 8 bases are a match to TRBD1. Per germline, CDR1 SGHTA and CDR2 FQGNSA. CDR3 length: 17 amino acids. The V segment lost 5 bases and the J segment 1 base; nucleotides outside the gene matches: 12. CDR3 sequence: CASSPSPPQGGNTEAFF. The DNA of the CDR3 is TGTGCCAGCAGCCCATCCCCCCCACAGGGGGGGAACACTGAAGCTTTCTTT.

The count of this clonotype is one. This may be a read error: a much more frequent sequence differs by one nucleotide. The CDR3 loop reads CASSSSPGRNNEQIF. Written as DNA, the CDR3 is TGTGCCAGCAGCTCATCACCGGGACGTAACAATGAGCAGATCTTC. The chain carries TRBV5-6 and TRBJ2-1, with D perhaps assigned TRBD1 or TRBD2 (5 bases each). This CDR3 has 15 residues. Germline CDR1 SGHDT, CDR2 YYEEEE.

This clonotype was recorded once. The J gene is TRBJ2-3, the V gene TRBV6-1; TRBD2 agrees at 8 bases. This CDR3 spans 17 amino acids. CDR1 and CDR2 from the germline V gene are MNHNS and SASEGT. V was clipped by 0 bases and J by 4 bases; unmatched bases: 9. The CDR3 is CASSEAPGLVRSDTQYF. CDR3 bases: TGTGCCAGCAGTGAAGCACCGGGACTAGTAAGGTCAGATACGCAGTATTTT.

This clonotype showed up just a few times. The V gene is TRBV7-9, the J gene TRBJ2-1; TRBD1 matches 7 bases. The CDR3 is made up of 15 amino acids. With V trimmed by 2 bases and J by 0 bases, 1 base remained unmatched. Germline CDR1 is SEHNR and CDR2 is FQNEAQ (reference sequence). The CDR3 reads CASSLRQGSYNEQFF. CDR3 nucleotides: TGTGCCAGCAGCTTACGACAGGGCTCCTACAATGAGCAGTTCTTC. The full variable domain, rest sourced from reference TRBV7-9 and TRBJ2-1, is DTGVSQNPRHKITKRGQNVTFRCDPISEHNRLYWYRQTLGQGPEFLTYFQNEAQLEKSRLLSDRFSAERPKGSFSTLEIQRTEQGDSAMYLCASSLRQGSYNEQFFGPGTRLTVL.

The rearrangement uses TRBV4-3 and TRBJ2-7; 9 bases match TRBD2. CDR3 size: 15 residues. The J segment lost 3 bases and the V segment lost 4 bases, leaving 7 bases of the junction unmatched. From germline, CDR1 is LGHNA and CDR2 YSLEER. CDR3 sequence reads: CASSPWTSENYEQYF. Here the CDR3 DNA reads TGCGCCAGCAGCCCATGGACTAGCGAGAACTACGAGCAGTACTTC.

This clonotype was seen only a few times. The chain is built from TRBV11-3 and TRBJ2-5; possible D gene TRBD2, 6 bases. The CDR3 runs 15 residues. Germline values: CDR1 SGHNT, CDR2 YENEEA. The ends were cut back, 0 bases at V and 3 bases at J, with 11 bases in the middle. DNA for the CDR3: TGTGCCAGCAGCTTAGATAGTACGGGAGAAGAGACCCAGTACTTC. It translates to CASSLDSTGEETQYF.

V usage is TRBV9 and J usage is TRBJ1-2; maybe TRBD1 (5 bases). Trimming took 6 bases from V and 3 from J, leaving 15 bases between them. Germline V gene data show CDR1 as SGDLS and CDR2 as YYNGEE. This CDR3 has 14 amino acids. Here the CDR3 reads CASTEMGTDYGYTF. As DNA, the CDR3 is TGTGCCAGCACCGAGATGGGGACGGACTATGGCTACACCTTC.

The chain has TRBV20-1 and TRBJ1-6; D perhaps matches TRBD1 (6 bases). V shed 4 bases and J shed 4 bases, with 14 bases lying between them. The CDR3 consists of 15 residues. Germline V gene lookup returns CDR1 DFQATT and CDR2 SNEGSKA (reference sequence). The CDR3 protein is CSATHRASYNSPLHF. The CDR3 DNA reads as TGCAGTGCTACCCACAGGGCCTCGTATAATTCACCCCTCCACTTT.

In this sample, this clonotype turned up a few times. The chain couples TRBV7-8 to TRBJ1-2; the D is unclear. Germline CDR1 reads SGHVS; CDR2 reads FQNEAQ. V was cut by 5 bases and J by 8 bases, with 18 bases left in between. The CDR3 covers 14 residues. The DNA for the CDR3 is TGTGCCAGCAGCCCGAGCGGGTCCGCTCGGGGCTACACCTTC. Encoded protein: CASSPSGSARGYTF.

This chain uses TRBV4-3 with TRBJ1-2; D remains ambiguous. Germline V lookup: CDR1 LGHNA, CDR2 YSLEER. Trimming removed 1 base at V and 2 bases at J, with 8 bases between. The CDR3 has 14 amino acids. Here the CDR3 DNA reads TGCGCCAGCAGCCAAGCAGATCGGAACTATGGCTACACCTTC. This encodes CASSQADRNYGYTF.

This clonotype was recorded once. This chain connects TRBV24-1 to TRBJ2-2; 10 bases fit TRBD1. In germline, CDR1 is KGHDR, CDR2 SFDVKD. The CDR3 length is 17 residues. V lost 3 bases, J lost 5 bases, and 8 bases stayed unmatched. CDR3 residues: CATSDARQGAYTGELFF. The CDR3 DNA reads as TGTGCCACCAGTGATGCCAGACAGGGGGCGTATACCGGGGAGCTGTTTTTT.

This chain joins TRBV6-1 and TRBJ2-3, with 9 bases matching TRBD1. Germline lookup yields CDR1 MNHNS and CDR2 SASEGT. V was pared by 5 bases and J by 4 bases, with 7 bases of the junction left unmatched. This CDR3 is built from 15 residues. The CDR3 is CASSPRDRDPDTQYF. The CDR3 DNA reads as TGTGCCAGCAGTCCCCGGGACAGGGACCCAGATACGCAGTATTTT.